A single sample gave rise to the 18 T cell receptor beta chains below, sequenced in a study of cytotoxic CD8 clonotypes in ibrutinib-treated CLL. The table came from immunoSEQ multiplex PCR; TCRdb's copy has only in-frame clones and leaves some out. The sample comprises under 200,000 clones, under 90% of which are singletons, and 4.6% rests with the top ten. Here the sequenced sample was PBMCs, taken after 24 months of ibrutinib treatment. Receptor source: a human donor with chronic lymphocytic leukemia.

The rearrangement joins TRBV18 to TRBJ2-3, with D possibly being TRBD2 (6 bases). The germline V gene has CDR1 KGHSH and CDR2 LQKENI. The V end lost 4 bases, the J end lost 4 bases, and 15 bases lay between the germline ends. This CDR3 has 15 amino acids. The chain's CDR3 is CASSRDGRGADTQYF. The CDR3 DNA sequence: TGTGCCAGCTCACGCGACGGGAGAGGCGCAGATACGCAGTATTTT. Together with reference TRBV18 and TRBJ2-3, the CDR3 gives the full variable domain: NAGVMQNPRHLVRRRGQEARLRCSPMKGHSHVYWYRQLPEEGLKFMVYLQKENIIDESGMPKERFSAEFPKEGPSILRIQQVVRGDSAAYFCASSRDGRGADTQYFGPGTRLTVL.

The rearrangement links TRBV6-1 to TRBJ1-2; 11 nucleotides match TRBD1. Germline V gene sequence: CDR1 MNHNS, CDR2 SASEGT. The V and J ends lost 3 bases and 13 bases, in that order; junction bases with no gene match: 10. The CDR3 is 14 amino acids. In DNA form, the CDR3 reads TGTGCCAGCAGTGATTCAAGGACAGGGGGCCCCCTCACCTTC. Protein: CASSDSRTGGPLTF.

For the CDR3, the DNA is TGCAGCGTCCGGGACGGAGGTACCTACGAGCAGTACTTC. It translates to CSVRDGGTYEQYF. V gene TRBV29-1 combines with J gene TRBJ2-7, with D perhaps TRBD1 or TRBD2 (5 bases each). V lost 6 bases and J 2 bases, leaving 14 bases between the germline ends. Germline-derived CDR1 and CDR2 are SQVTM and ANQGSEA. This CDR3 comprises 13 residues.

About this clone: The same CDR3 can be traced to other DNA sequences in this sample. The V and J genes are TRBV18 and TRBJ1-5; 7 bases align to TRBD1. The CDR3 contains 15 residues. V trimming: 6 bases; J trimming: 3 bases; junction bases outside the gene matches: 8. The germline V gene encodes CDR1 KGHSH and CDR2 LQKENI. In nucleotides, the CDR3 is TGTGCCAGCTCGCGGGACAGAGATACCAATCAGCCCCAGCATTTT. Encoded protein: CASSRDRDTNQPQHF.

J is TRBJ1-1 and V is TRBV7-3; 8 nucleotides agree with TRBD1. This CDR3 spans 13 amino acids. Trimming at V came to 5 bases and at J to 7 bases, leaving 6 bases not matched to a gene. CDR1 is SGHTA, CDR2 FQGTGA, per germline. DNA for the CDR3: TGTGCCAGCAGCCCCGGGACAGGATTTGAAGCTTTCTTT. As protein: CASSPGTGFEAFF. The full variable domain, completed using reference TRBV7-3 and TRBJ1-1, is GAGVSQTPSNKVTEKGKYVELRCDPISGHTALYWYRQSLGQGPEFLIYFQGTGAADDSGLPNDRFFAVRPEGSVSTLKIQRTERGDSAVYLCASSPGTGFEAFFGQGTRLTVV.

This clone was found a few times. This chain connects TRBV11-2 to TRBJ2-7; 9 bases fit TRBD2. The V segment lost 4 bases and the J segment 5 bases; nucleotides outside the gene matches: 12. The length of the CDR3 is 16 residues. Germline lookup yields CDR1 SGHAT and CDR2 FQNNGV. The CDR3 coding sequence is TGTGCCAGCAGCTCCTGGACTAGCGCTCCAAGCCACGAGCAGTACTTC. It specifies CASSSWTSAPSHEQYF. Based on the CDR3 plus reference TRBV11-2 and TRBJ2-7, the full variable domain is EAGVAQSPRYKIIEKRQSVAFWCNPISGHATLYWYQQILGQGPKLLIQFQNNGVVDDSQLPKDRFSAERLKGVDSTLKIQPAKLEDSAVYLCASSSWTSAPSHEQYFGPGTRLTVT.

The chain has TRBV9 and TRBJ2-7, with TRBD2 identical over 13 bases. The trim removed 3 bases at V and 3 bases at J, leaving 3 bases unmatched. CDR3 length equals 15 residues. Germline V gene data show CDR1 as SGDLS and CDR2 as YYNGEE. As DNA, the CDR3 is TGTGCCAGCAGCGCCGGGACTAGCGGGAACTACGAGCAGTACTTC. Translation gives CASSAGTSGNYEQYF.

V is TRBV29-1 and J is TRBJ2-7; no reliable D call. Trimming took off 5 bases at V and 2 bases at J, with 7 bases between the two ends. The CDR3 totals 11 residues. In germline, CDR1 is SQVTM, CDR2 ANQGSEA. The CDR3 nucleotides are TGCAGCGTTTCTGGGACCTACGAGCAGTACTTC. Residues: CSVSGTYEQYF.

The chain recombines TRBV6-1 with TRBJ1-5; possibly TRBD1 for D (6 bases). Germline CDR1 is MNHNS and CDR2 is SASEGT. This CDR3 region has 15 residues. V was shortened by 4 bases and J by 1 base, with 11 bases between the two germline ends. The CDR3 region has the DNA TGTGCCAGCAGTGGCTCACAGGGAAGCAATCAGCCCCAGCATTTT. Translated: CASSGSQGSNQPQHF.

This chain uses TRBV6-5 with TRBJ1-1; 7 bases agree with TRBD1. The CDR3 has 16 amino acids. V trimming: 4 bases; J trimming: 1 base; junction bases outside the gene matches: 9. CDR1 is MNHEY and CDR2 is SVGAGI in the germline V gene. As DNA, the CDR3 is TGTGCCAGCAGTTCCTGGACAGGCGCTCCGAACACTGAAGCTTTCTTT. This gives the protein CASSSWTGAPNTEAFF.

This chain uses TRBV27 with TRBJ2-7; TRBD1 matches at 7 bases. V was clipped by 8 bases and J by 0 bases; unmatched bases: 7. CDR3 length equals 14 residues. Germline CDR1 MNHEY, CDR2 SMNVEV (reference sequence). The CDR3 reads CASRVQGSSYEQYF. The CDR3 region has the DNA TGTGCCAGCCGTGTACAGGGGAGCTCCTACGAGCAGTACTTC.

The chain links TRBV14 to TRBJ2-2; possibly TRBD1 or TRBD2 for D (6 bases each). Germline V gene lookup returns CDR1 SGHDN and CDR2 FVKESK. The CDR3 has 14 residues. The V end lost 4 bases, the J end lost 5 bases, and 11 bases lay between the germline ends. The CDR3 nucleotides are TGTGCCAGCAGCCTATTAGGGGGGACCGGGGAGCTGTTTTTT. It specifies CASSLLGGTGELFF.

The chain joins TRBV7-3 to TRBJ2-7, with D possibly TRBD1 on 6 matching bases. The CDR3 is made up of 16 amino acids. The ends were cut back, 2 bases at V and 2 bases at J, with 16 bases in the middle. CDR1 SGHTA and CDR2 FQGTGA come from the germline V gene. The CDR3, as DNA: TGTGCCAGCAGCTTAGGATCCAGGGGTGCCCCCTACGAGCAGTACTTC. Protein: CASSLGSRGAPYEQYF.

The chain employs TRBV5-1 and TRBJ1-1; 8 nucleotides agree with TRBD1. Germline V gene sequence: CDR1 SGHRS, CDR2 YFSETQ. Losses at the gene ends were 4 bases for V and 0 bases for J; bases not matched to a gene: 8. This CDR3 spans 16 amino acids. DNA for the CDR3: TGCGCCAGCAGCCGGCAGGGGGCTGACTTGAACACTGAAGCTTTCTTT. Amino acid sequence: CASSRQGADLNTEAFF.

CDR3 sequence: CASSQDGYGYTF. In nucleotides, the CDR3 is TGTGCCAGCAGCCAAGACGGCTATGGCTACACCTTC. The chain couples TRBV4-2 to TRBJ1-2; D is uncertain. The ends were cut back, 0 bases at V and 4 bases at J, with 3 bases in the middle. Germline CDR1 and CDR2: LGHNA and YNFKEQ. The length of the CDR3 is 12 residues.

This rearrangement joins TRBV18 to TRBJ1-2, with unresolved D. The CDR3 length is 13 residues. V was shortened by 2 bases and J by 4 bases, with 8 bases between the two germline ends. Germline V gene sequence: CDR1 KGHSH, CDR2 LQKENI. The CDR3 sequence is CASSPALSYGYTF. For the CDR3, the DNA is TGTGCCAGCTCACCAGCCCTATCCTATGGCTACACCTTC.

This chain joins TRBV6-4 and TRBJ1-5, with no clear D. Germline values: CDR1 MRHNA, CDR2 SNTAGT. V was cut by 3 bases and J by 1 base, with 13 bases left in between. This CDR3 spans 16 amino acids. The CDR3: CASSESPLGSNQPQHF. CDR3 bases: TGTGCCAGCAGTGAAAGTCCCCTGGGGAGCAATCAGCCCCAGCATTTT.

The chain combines TRBV28 with TRBJ2-2, with 7 bases fitting TRBD1. Trimming took 3 bases from V and 5 from J; bases not matched to a gene: 3. Germline CDR1 MDHEN, CDR2 SYDVKM. There are 14 residues in the CDR3. The DNA of the CDR3 is TGTGCCAGCAGTTTCTTCAGGGGGACCGGGGAGCTGTTTTTT. Residues: CASSFFRGTGELFF. Full variable domain (missing parts from reference TRBV28 and TRBJ2-2): DVKVTQSSRYLVKRTGEKVFLECVQDMDHENMFWYRQDPGLGLRLIYFSYDVKMKEKGDIPEGYSVSREKKERFSLILESASTNQTSMYLCASSFFRGTGELFFGEGSRLTVL.